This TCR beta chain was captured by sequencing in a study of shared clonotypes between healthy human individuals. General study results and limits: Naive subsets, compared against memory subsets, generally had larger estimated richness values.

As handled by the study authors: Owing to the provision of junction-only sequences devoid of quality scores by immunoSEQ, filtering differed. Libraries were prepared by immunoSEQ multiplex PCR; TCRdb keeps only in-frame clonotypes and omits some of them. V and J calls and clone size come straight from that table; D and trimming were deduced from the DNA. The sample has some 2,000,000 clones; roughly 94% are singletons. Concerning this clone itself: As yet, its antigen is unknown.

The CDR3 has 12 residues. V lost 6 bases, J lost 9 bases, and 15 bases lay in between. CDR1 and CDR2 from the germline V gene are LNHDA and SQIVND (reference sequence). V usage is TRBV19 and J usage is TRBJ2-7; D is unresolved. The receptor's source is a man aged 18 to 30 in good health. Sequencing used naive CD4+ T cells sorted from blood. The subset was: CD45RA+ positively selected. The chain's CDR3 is CASSPNLGVQYF. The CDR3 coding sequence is TGTGCCAGTAGCCCAAACCTTGGTGTGCAGTACTTC.